This TCR beta chain was retrieved from a study of blood T cell repertoires in COVID-19. Study background: Specimens from acute and convalescent COVID-19 originated in the United States, Italy and Spain. PBMCs, B-cell-depleted T cells, or T cells provided the cDNA or gDNA that made up the material.

Method: immunoSEQ multiplex PCR; TCRdb's copy keeps in-frame clones and lacks some. The data contain fewer than 300,000 clones, roughly nine tenths of them seen just once; the ten biggest clones take up approximately 12%. Seattle-derived patients entered the study during active infection and were followed longitudinally. V was shortened by 4 bases and J by 0 bases, with 9 bases between the two germline ends. This CDR3 spans 14 amino acids. In germline, CDR1 is MNHNY, CDR2 SVGAGI (reference sequence). The source of this sequence is a woman in her twenties or thirties with COVID-19, enrolled during active disease. The rearrangement uses TRBV6-6 and TRBJ1-1; no firm D call. Sequenced sample: peripheral blood. The CDR3: CASSLYGMNTEAFF. The DNA for the CDR3 is TGTGCCAGCAGTTTGTACGGGATGAACACTGAAGCTTTCTTT.